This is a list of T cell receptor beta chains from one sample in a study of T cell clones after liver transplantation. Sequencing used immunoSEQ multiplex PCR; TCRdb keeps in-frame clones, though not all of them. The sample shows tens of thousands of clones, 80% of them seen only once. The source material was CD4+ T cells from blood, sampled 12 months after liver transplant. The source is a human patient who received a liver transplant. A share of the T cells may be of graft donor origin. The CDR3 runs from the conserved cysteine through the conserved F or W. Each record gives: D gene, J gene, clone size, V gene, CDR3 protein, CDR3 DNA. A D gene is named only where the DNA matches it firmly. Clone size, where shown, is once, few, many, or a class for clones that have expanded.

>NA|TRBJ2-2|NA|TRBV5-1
CASSRNTGELFF
TGCGCCAGCAGCCGAAACACCGGGGAGCTGTTTTTT
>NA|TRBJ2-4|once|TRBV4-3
CASSQERGFLGKNIQYF
TGCGCCAGCAGCCAAGAAAGGGGGTTCCTAGGCAAAAACATTCAGTACTTC
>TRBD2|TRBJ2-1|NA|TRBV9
CASRRGSGSREQFF
TGTGCCAGCCGCCGTGGGAGCGGGAGTAGGGAGCAGTTCTTC
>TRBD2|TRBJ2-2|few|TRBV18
CASGGLAANTGELFF
TGTGCCAGTGGCGGACTAGCGGCGAACACCGGGGAGCTGTTTTTT
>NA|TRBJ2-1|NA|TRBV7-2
CASSLALGIEQFF
TGTGCCAGCAGCTTAGCCCTCGGAATTGAGCAGTTCTTC
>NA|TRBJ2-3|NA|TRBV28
CASSLQYGSSTDTQYF
TGTGCCAGCAGTTTGCAATACGGTTCTAGCACAGATACGCAGTATTTT
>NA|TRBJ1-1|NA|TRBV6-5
CASSYSGRMNTEAFF
TGTGCCAGCAGTTACTCGGGGAGGATGAACACTGAAGCTTTCTTT
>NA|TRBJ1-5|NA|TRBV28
CASSPSEGWNQPQHF
TGTGCCAGTTCCCCCTCGGAGGGGTGGAACCAGCCCCAGCATTTT
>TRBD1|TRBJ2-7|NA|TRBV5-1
CASSFRTGNEQYF
TGCGCCAGCAGCTTCCGGACAGGGAACGAGCAGTACTTC
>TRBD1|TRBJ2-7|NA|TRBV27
CASNIRGTGNPTYEQYF
TGTGCCAGCAATATTAGAGGGACAGGGAATCCCACCTACGAGCAGTACTTC
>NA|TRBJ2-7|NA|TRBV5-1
CASSLEGTTSSYEQYF
TGCGCCAGCAGCTTGGAAGGGACGACAAGCTCCTACGAGCAGTACTTC
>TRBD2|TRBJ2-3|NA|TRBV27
CASSSLAGFSTDTQYF
TGTGCCAGCAGTTCCCTAGCGGGATTTAGCACAGATACGCAGTATTTT
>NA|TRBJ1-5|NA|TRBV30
CAWSEGNQPQHF
TGTGCCTGGAGTGAAGGGAATCAGCCCCAGCATTTT
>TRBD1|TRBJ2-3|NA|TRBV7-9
CASSLGTGREDTQYF
TGTGCCAGCAGCCTCGGGACAGGGCGGGAAGATACGCAGTATTTT
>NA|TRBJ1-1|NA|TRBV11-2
CASRPPGGAFF
TGTGCCAGCAGGCCTCCCGGTGGGGCTTTCTTT
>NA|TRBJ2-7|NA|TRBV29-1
CSVAGGRDTYEQYF
TGCAGCGTTGCTGGGGGGAGGGACACCTACGAGCAGTACTTC
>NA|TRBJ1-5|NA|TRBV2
CASSASGRAQHF
TGTGCCAGCAGTGCATCCGGGAGGGCCCAGCATTTT
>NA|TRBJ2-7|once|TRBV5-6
CASSLDSQTIYEQYF
TGTGCCAGCAGCTTGGACAGTCAGACGATTTACGAGCAGTACTTC
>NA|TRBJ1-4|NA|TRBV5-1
CASSLGSGFATNEKLFF
TGCGCCAGCAGCTTGGGGAGTGGATTTGCAACTAATGAAAAACTGTTTTTT
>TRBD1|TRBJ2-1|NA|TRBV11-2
CASSLERGGQGAGNEQFF
TGTGCCAGCAGCTTAGAGCGTGGGGGACAGGGGGCCGGGAATGAGCAGTTCTTC
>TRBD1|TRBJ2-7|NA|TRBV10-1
CASSPRDSPYEQYF
TGCGCCAGCAGTCCCCGGGACAGTCCCTACGAGCAGTACTTC